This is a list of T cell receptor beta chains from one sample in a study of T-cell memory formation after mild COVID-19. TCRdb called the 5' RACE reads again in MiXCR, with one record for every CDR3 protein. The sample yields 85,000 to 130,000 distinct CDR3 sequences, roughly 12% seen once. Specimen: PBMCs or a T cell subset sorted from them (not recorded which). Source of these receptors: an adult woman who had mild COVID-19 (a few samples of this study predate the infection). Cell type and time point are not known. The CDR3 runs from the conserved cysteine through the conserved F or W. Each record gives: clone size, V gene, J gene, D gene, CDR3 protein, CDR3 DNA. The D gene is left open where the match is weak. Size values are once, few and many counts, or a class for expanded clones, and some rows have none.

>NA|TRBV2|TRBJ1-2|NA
CARSRGGDYGYTF
TGTGCCAGGTCCAGAGGGGGAGACTATGGCTACACCTTC
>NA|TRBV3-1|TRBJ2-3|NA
CASSQEWEETDTQYF
TGTGCCAGCAGCCAAGAGTGGGAAGAGACAGATACGCAGTATTTT
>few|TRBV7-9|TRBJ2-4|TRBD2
CASSLRTSGSPKNIQYF
TGTGCCAGCAGCCTACGGACTAGCGGGAGTCCCAAAAACATTCAGTACTTC
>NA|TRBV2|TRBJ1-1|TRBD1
CASIGEDRGGTEAFF
TGTGCCAGCATTGGTGAGGACAGGGGAGGGACTGAAGCTTTCTTT
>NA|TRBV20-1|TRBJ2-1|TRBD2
CSARDLAGDEQFF
TGCAGTGCTAGAGATTTAGCGGGAGATGAGCAGTTCTTC
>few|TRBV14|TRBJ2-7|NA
CASSQDLGAKGDEQYF
TGTGCCAGCAGCCAAGATCTGGGCGCGAAAGGGGACGAGCAGTACTTC
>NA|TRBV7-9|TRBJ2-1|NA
CASSSTGQSYNEQFF
TGTGCCAGCAGCTCAACGGGACAATCCTACAATGAGCAGTTCTTC
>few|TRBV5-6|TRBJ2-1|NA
CASSLVPGNEQFF
TGTGCCAGCAGCTTGGTACCTGGAAATGAGCAGTTCTTC
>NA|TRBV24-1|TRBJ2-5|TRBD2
CAPGRGWAETQYF
TGTGCCCCAGGGAGGGGCTGGGCAGAGACCCAGTACTTC
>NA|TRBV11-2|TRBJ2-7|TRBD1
CASSFTQGAYEQYF
TGTGCCAGCAGCTTTACACAGGGGGCCTACGAGCAGTACTTC
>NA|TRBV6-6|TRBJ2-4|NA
CASSYSWRENIQYF
TGTGCCAGCAGTTACAGCTGGCGGGAAAACATTCAGTACTTC
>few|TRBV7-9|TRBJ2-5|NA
CASSLAYQETQYF
TGTGCCAGCAGCTTAGCGTACCAAGAGACCCAGTACTTC
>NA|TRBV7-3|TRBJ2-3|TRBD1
CASSLTQGAADTQYF
TGTGCCAGCAGCTTAACACAGGGGGCGGCAGATACGCAGTATTTT
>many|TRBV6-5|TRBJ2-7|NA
CASSYSGPNNEQYF
TGTGCCAGCAGTTACTCGGGTCCGAATAACGAGCAGTACTTC
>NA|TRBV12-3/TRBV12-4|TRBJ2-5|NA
CASSPEQQETQYF
TGTGCCAGCAGCCCCGAACAGCAAGAGACCCAGTACTTC
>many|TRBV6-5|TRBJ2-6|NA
CASSYSTYGANVLTF
TGTGCCAGCAGTTACTCGACGTATGGGGCCAACGTCCTGACTTTC
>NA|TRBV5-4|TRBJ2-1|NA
CASSPPGLRYNEQFF
TGTGCCAGCAGCCCGCCGGGGCTGAGATACAATGAGCAGTTCTTC
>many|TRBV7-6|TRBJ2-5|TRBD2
CASSLLAGQETQYF
TGTGCCAGCAGCTTACTAGCGGGGCAAGAGACCCAGTACTTC
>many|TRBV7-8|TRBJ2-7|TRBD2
CASSLETSIYEQYF
TGTGCCAGCAGCTTAGAGACTAGCATCTACGAGCAGTACTTC
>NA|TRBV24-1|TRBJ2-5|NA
CATSGGQETQYF
TGTGCCACCAGCGGGGGCCAAGAGACCCAGTACTTC
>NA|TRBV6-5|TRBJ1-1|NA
CASSYSTTGRGTEAFF
TGTGCCAGCAGTTACTCGACTACAGGGAGAGGGACTGAAGCTTTCTTT
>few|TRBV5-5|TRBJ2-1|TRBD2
CASSRTSGTEQFF
TGTGCCAGCAGTCGGACTAGCGGGACTGAGCAGTTCTTC
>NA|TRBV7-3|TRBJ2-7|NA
CASSLGGKGYEQYF
TGTGCCAGCAGCTTAGGGGGGAAGGGCTACGAGCAGTACTTC
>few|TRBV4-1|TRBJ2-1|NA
CASSQDRLLDEQFF
TGCGCCAGCAGCCAAGATAGACTTTTGGATGAGCAGTTCTTC
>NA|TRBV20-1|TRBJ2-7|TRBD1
CSARPFGTGYYEQYF
TGCAGTGCTAGGCCCTTTGGGACAGGGTACTACGAGCAGTACTTC
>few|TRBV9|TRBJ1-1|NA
CASSVESGHAGYTEAFF
TGTGCCAGCAGCGTAGAATCGGGACACGCGGGGTACACTGAAGCTTTCTTT
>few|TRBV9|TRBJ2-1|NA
CASSVDGGYNNEQFF
TGTGCCAGCAGCGTAGATGGGGGCTACAACAATGAGCAGTTCTTC
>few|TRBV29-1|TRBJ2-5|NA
CSVEERTKETQYF
TGCAGCGTTGAGGAACGGACCAAAGAGACCCAGTACTTC
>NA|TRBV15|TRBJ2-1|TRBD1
CATSGSRDRGDNEQFF
TGTGCCACCAGCGGAAGCCGGGACAGGGGCGACAATGAGCAGTTCTTC